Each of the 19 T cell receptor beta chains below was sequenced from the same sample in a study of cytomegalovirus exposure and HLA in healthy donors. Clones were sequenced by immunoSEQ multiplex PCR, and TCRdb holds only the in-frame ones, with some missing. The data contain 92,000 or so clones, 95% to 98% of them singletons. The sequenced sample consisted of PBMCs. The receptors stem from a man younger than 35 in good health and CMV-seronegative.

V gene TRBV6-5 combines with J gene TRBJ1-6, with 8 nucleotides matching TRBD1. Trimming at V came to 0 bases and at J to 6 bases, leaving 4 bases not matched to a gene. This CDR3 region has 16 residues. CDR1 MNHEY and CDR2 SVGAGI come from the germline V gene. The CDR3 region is CASSYSKTGGNSPLHF. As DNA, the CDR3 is TGTGCCAGCAGTTACTCGAAAACAGGGGGTAATTCACCCCTCCACTTT.

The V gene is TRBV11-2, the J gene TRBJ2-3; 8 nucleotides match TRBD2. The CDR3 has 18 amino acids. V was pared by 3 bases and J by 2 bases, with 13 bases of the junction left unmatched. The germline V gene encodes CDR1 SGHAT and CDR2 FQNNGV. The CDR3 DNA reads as TGTGCCAGCAGCTTGTTGGGGTGGGTAGCGGGATTCACAGATACGCAGTATTTT. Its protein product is CASSLLGWVAGFTDTQYF.

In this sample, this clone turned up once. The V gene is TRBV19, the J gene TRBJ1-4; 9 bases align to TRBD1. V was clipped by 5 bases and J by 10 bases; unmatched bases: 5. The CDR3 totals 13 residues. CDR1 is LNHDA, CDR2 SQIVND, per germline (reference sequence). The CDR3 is CASSLRQGGKLFF. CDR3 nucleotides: TGTGCCAGTAGTTTAAGACAGGGGGGAAAACTGTTTTTT. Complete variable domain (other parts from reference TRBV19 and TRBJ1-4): DGGITQSPKYLFRKEGQNVTLSCEQNLNHDAMYWYRQDPGQGLRLIYYSQIVNDFQKGDIAEGYSVSREKKESFPLTVTSAQKNPTAFYLCASSLRQGGKLFFGSGTQLSVL.

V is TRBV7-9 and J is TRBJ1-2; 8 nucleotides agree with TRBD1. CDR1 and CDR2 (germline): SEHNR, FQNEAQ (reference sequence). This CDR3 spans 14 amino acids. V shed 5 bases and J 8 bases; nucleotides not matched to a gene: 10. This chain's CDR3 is CASSQEDRVNGYTF. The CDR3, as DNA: TGTGCCAGCAGCCAAGAGGACAGGGTTAACGGCTACACCTTC.

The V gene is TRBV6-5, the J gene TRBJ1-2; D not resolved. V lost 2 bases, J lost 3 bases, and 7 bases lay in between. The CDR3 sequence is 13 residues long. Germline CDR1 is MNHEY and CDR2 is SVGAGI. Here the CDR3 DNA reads TGTGCCAGCAGTTACCAGATCTACTATGGCTACACCTTC. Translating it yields CASSYQIYYGYTF.

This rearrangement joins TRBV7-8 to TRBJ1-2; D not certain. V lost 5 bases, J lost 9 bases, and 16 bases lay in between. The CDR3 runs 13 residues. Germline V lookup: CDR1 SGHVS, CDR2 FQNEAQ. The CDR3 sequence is CASSTGYLRSYTF. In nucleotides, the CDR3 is TGTGCCAGCAGCACCGGTTACCTGAGGAGCTACACCTTC.

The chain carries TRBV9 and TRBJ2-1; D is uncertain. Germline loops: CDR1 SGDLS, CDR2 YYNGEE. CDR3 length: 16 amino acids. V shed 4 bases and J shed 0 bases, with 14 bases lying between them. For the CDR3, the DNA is TGTGCCAGCAGCCGTATGTGGCCTAGCTCCTACAATGAGCAGTTCTTC. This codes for CASSRMWPSSYNEQFF.

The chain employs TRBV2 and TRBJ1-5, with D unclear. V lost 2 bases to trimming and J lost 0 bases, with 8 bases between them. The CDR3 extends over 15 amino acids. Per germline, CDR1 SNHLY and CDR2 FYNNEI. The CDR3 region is CASSEPGRSNQPQHF. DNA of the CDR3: TGTGCCAGCAGTGAACCTGGGCGTAGCAATCAGCCCCAGCATTTT.

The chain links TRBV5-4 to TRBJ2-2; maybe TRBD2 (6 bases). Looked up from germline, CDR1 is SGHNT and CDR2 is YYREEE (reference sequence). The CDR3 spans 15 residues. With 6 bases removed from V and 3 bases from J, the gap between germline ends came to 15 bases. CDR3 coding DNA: TGTGCCAGCACCCCCAGACCGGGGGACACCGGGGAGCTGTTTTTT. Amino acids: CASTPRPGDTGELFF.

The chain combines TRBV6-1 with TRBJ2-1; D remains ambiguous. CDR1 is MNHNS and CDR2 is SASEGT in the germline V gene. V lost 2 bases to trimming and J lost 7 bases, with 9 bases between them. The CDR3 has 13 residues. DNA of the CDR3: TGTGCCAGCAGTGAAAAGGAGAGGAATGAGCAGTTCTTC. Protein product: CASSEKERNEQFF.

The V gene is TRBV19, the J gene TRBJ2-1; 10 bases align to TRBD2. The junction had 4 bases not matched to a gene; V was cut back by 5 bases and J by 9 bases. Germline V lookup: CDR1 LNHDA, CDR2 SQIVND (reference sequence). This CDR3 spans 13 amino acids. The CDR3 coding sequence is TGTGCCAGTAGTCCTCTAGCGGGAGTTGAGCAGTTCTTC. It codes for CASSPLAGVEQFF.

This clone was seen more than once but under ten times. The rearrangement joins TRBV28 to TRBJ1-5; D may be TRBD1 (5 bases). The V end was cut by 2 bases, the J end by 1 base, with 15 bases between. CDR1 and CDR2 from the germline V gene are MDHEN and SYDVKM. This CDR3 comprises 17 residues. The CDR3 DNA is TGTGCCAGCAGTTTACCACCCAGGGTAAGGAGCAATCAGCCCCAGCATTTT. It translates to CASSLPPRVRSNQPQHF.

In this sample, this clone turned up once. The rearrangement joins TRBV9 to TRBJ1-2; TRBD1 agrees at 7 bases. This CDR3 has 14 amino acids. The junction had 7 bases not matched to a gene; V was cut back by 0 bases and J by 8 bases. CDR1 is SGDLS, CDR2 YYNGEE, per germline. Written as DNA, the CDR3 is TGTGCCAGCAGCGTAGGGCAGGGGGAAGGGGGCTACACCTTC. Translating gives CASSVGQGEGGYTF.

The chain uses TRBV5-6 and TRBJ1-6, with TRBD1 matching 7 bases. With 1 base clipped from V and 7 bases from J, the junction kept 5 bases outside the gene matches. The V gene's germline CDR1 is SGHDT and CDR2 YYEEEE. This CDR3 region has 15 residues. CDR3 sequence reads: CASSLQRGPNSPLHF. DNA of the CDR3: TGTGCCAGCAGCTTGCAGAGGGGGCCCAATTCACCCCTCCACTTT.

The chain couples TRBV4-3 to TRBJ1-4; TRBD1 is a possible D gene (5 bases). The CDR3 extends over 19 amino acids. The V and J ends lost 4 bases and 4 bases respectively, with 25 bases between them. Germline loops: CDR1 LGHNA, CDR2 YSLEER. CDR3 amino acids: CASSLIKDSSWADNEKLFF. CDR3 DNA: TGCGCCAGCAGCCTGATTAAAGACAGCTCTTGGGCCGATAATGAAAAACTGTTTTTT.

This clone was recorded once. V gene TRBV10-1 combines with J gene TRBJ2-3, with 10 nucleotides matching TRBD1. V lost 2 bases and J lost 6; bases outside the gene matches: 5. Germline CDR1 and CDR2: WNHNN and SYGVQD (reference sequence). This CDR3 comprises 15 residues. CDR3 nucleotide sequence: TGCGCCAGCAGTGAGGACAGGGGGCCCGTGGATACGCAGTATTTT. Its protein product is CASSEDRGPVDTQYF.

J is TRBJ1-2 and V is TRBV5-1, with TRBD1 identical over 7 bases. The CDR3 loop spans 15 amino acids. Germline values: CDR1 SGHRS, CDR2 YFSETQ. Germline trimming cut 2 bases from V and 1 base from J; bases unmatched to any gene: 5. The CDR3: CASSFRDSDNYGYTF. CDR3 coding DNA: TGCGCCAGCAGCTTCCGGGACAGTGATAACTATGGCTACACCTTC.

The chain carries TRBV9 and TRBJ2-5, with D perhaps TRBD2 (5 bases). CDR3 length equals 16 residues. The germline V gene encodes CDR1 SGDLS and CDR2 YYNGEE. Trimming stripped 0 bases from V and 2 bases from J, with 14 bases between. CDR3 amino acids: CASSVGRGGRQETQYF. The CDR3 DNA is TGTGCCAGCAGCGTAGGACGTGGCGGGCGGCAAGAGACCCAGTACTTC.

The CDR3 coding sequence is TGTGCCAGCAGTTACTCAGCAGAGGATGAAGCTTTCTTT. It translates to CASSYSAEDEAFF. The V call is TRBV6-6, the J call TRBJ1-1, with unresolved D. V was cut by 0 bases and J by 7 bases, with 9 bases left in between. CDR1 and CDR2 (germline): MNHNY, SVGAGI (reference sequence). The CDR3 extends over 13 amino acids.